Below are 22 T cell receptor beta chains sequenced from a single sample in a study of cytomegalovirus exposure and HLA in healthy donors. The PCR made use of 60 Vbeta and 13 Jbeta primers. Clones were read by immunoSEQ multiplex PCR, and TCRdb kept only the in-frame ones, dropping some. This sample has 100,000 to 150,000 clones, with 83% found just once. Material: PBMCs. The receptor source for this set is a man aged 18 to 29 in good health and CMV-seropositive.

This chain joins TRBV2 and TRBJ2-2; 7 bases match TRBD1. CDR1 SNHLY and CDR2 FYNNEI come from the germline V gene. Trimming cost V 7 bases and J 2 bases; bases outside gene matches: 7. There are 15 residues in the CDR3. The CDR3: CASKGTEKNTGELFF. CDR3 coding DNA: TGTGCCAGCAAGGGGACAGAAAAAAACACCGGGGAGCTGTTTTTT.

Comments on this clone: At one of its ends the junction is not consistent with the germline gene, which may arise from a read error. The chain is built from TRBV18 and TRBJ1-1, with TRBD1 as a possible D gene (5 bases). CDR1 is KGHSH and CDR2 is LQKENI in the germline V gene. This CDR3 contains 13 residues. For the CDR3, the DNA is TGTGCCAGCACACCTGACAGCGCTCTTACAACTTTCTTT. As protein: CASTPDSALTTFF.

The rearrangement joins TRBV6-4 to TRBJ2-3; 9 positions match TRBD2. The V gene's germline CDR1 is MRHNA and CDR2 SNTAGT. This CDR3 region has 16 residues. V dropped 0 bases and J dropped 2; count of bases not matched to a gene: 3. The CDR3 nucleotides read TGTGCCAGCAGTGACTCGTCTAGCGGGGACACAGATACGCAGTATTTT. The encoded protein is CASSDSSSGDTDTQYF.

This rearrangement joins TRBV6-1 to TRBJ2-5, with D tentatively TRBD2 (5 bases). CDR3 size: 12 residues. Per the germline V gene, CDR1 is MNHNS and CDR2 is SASEGT. V was clipped by 10 bases and J by 5 bases, with 14 bases between them. CDR3 protein: CATADSWETQYF. In nucleotides, the CDR3 is TGTGCCACCGCGGACTCTTGGGAGACCCAGTACTTC.

CDR3 loop: CASSGESRSSYEQYF. The CDR3 nucleotides are TGTGCCAGTAGTGGGGAGAGCCGGAGCTCCTACGAGCAGTACTTC. This chain links TRBV19 with TRBJ2-5; D is perhaps TRBD2 (5 bases). The J call may not be correct, given that the DNA end is closer to TRBJ2-7. The CDR3 has 15 amino acids. Germline assignment: CDR1 LNHDA and CDR2 SQIVND (reference sequence).

A word on this clone: A junction end diverges from the germline sequence, so it may reflect a read error. V usage is TRBV7-9 and J usage is TRBJ2-1; the match to TRBD2 covers 8 bases. The length of the CDR3 is 17 residues. Germline-derived CDR1 and CDR2 are SEHNR and FQNEAQ (reference sequence). Here the CDR3 DNA reads TGTGCCAGCAGATCTATTAGGGGAGCGGGGGACGACAATGAGCGGTTCTTC. This codes for CASRSIRGAGDDNERFF.

This clone was recorded only once. The rearrangement uses TRBV7-8 and TRBJ2-1; D is possibly TRBD2 (6 bases). Per the germline V gene, CDR1 is SGHVS and CDR2 is FQNEAQ. V was cut by 1 base and J by 8 bases, with 18 bases left in between. The CDR3 extends over 16 amino acids. The CDR3 here is CASSLGKGGEVYEQFF. Here the CDR3 DNA reads TGTGCCAGCAGCTTAGGAAAGGGCGGGGAAGTGTATGAGCAGTTCTTC.

This chain joins TRBV2 and TRBJ2-3; 8 nucleotides agree with TRBD2. CDR1 and CDR2 from the germline V gene are SNHLY and FYNNEI. The J segment lost 0 bases and the V segment lost 1 base, leaving 9 bases of the junction unmatched. The CDR3 contains 18 residues. CDR3 loop: CASSEEVAGGPSTDTQYF. The CDR3 DNA is TGTGCCAGCAGTGAAGAGGTGGCGGGGGGCCCTAGCACAGATACGCAGTATTTT.

The chain uses TRBV28 and TRBJ1-2; 10 bases match TRBD1. The CDR3 spans 16 residues. The junction had 11 bases not matched to a gene; V was cut back by 6 bases and J by 4 bases. Looked up from germline, CDR1 is MDHEN and CDR2 is SYDVKM. The CDR3 DNA reads as TGTGCCAGCAGCCAACCCGGGACAGGGGTCGTCTATGGCTACACCTTC. Translated, it gives CASSQPGTGVVYGYTF.

The chain uses TRBV9 and TRBJ2-7, with D possibly TRBD1 on 6 matching bases. This CDR3 spans 14 amino acids. V was trimmed by 0 bases and J by 3 bases, leaving 10 bases between them. Per germline, CDR1 SGDLS and CDR2 YYNGEE. Here the CDR3 reads CASSVVVTGYEQYF. In nucleotides, the CDR3 is TGTGCCAGCAGCGTAGTTGTGACAGGCTACGAGCAGTACTTC.

The V call is TRBV7-9, the J call TRBJ1-2; D gene ambiguous. This CDR3 has 12 amino acids. Germline V gene lookup returns CDR1 SEHNR and CDR2 FQNEAQ (reference sequence). Trimming removed 0 bases from V and 6 bases from J, with 5 bases in between. The CDR3 spells CASSLAGDGYTF. As DNA, the CDR3 is TGTGCCAGCAGCTTAGCCGGGGATGGCTACACCTTC.

This chain links TRBV6-5 with TRBJ2-7, with TRBD1 matching over 8 bases. V lost 2 bases, J lost 0 bases, and 3 bases stayed unmatched. Germline CDR1 is MNHEY and CDR2 is SVGAGI. CDR3 length equals 15 residues. The CDR3 bases are TGTGCCAGCAGTTACCTTACAGGGGGCTCCTACGAGCAGTACTTC. This sequence encodes CASSYLTGGSYEQYF.

This clone was counted once. The V gene is TRBV5-1, the J gene TRBJ1-1; 9 nucleotides match TRBD1. Germline CDR1 and CDR2: SGHRS and YFSETQ. With V trimmed by 0 bases and J by 4 bases, 4 bases remained unmatched. This CDR3 spans 15 amino acids. The CDR3 protein is CASSLDRDRVTEAFF. The DNA of the CDR3 is TGCGCCAGCAGCTTGGACCGGGACAGGGTCACTGAAGCTTTCTTT.

The chain has TRBV6-5 and TRBJ2-7; 13 bases match TRBD2. This CDR3 has 15 residues. Germline V gene data show CDR1 as MNHEY and CDR2 as SVGAGI. Losses at the gene ends were 5 bases for V and 3 bases for J; bases not matched to a gene: 4. CDR3 coding DNA: TGTGCCAGCAGTCGACTAGCGGGGGGTAACTACGAGCAGTACTTC. Protein product: CASSRLAGGNYEQYF.

The V call is TRBV7-3, the J call TRBJ1-1; TRBD1 might be the D (6 bases). The V end lost 0 bases, the J end lost 1 base, and 15 bases lay between the germline ends. Germline V lookup: CDR1 SGHTA, CDR2 FQGTGA. This CDR3 comprises 17 residues. The CDR3 sequence: CASSLTPSGTPNTEAFF. In nucleotides, the CDR3 is TGTGCCAGCAGCTTAACGCCTTCAGGGACACCGAACACTGAAGCTTTCTTT. Based on the CDR3 plus reference TRBV7-3 and TRBJ1-1, the full variable domain is GAGVSQTPSNKVTEKGKYVELRCDPISGHTALYWYRQSLGQGPEFLIYFQGTGAADDSGLPNDRFFAVRPEGSVSTLKIQRTERGDSAVYLCASSLTPSGTPNTEAFFGQGTRLTVV.

The chain carries TRBV27 and TRBJ1-1, with TRBD1 identical over 8 bases. Germline-derived CDR1 and CDR2 are MNHEY and SMNVEV (reference sequence). The CDR3 runs 19 residues. V lost 3 bases, J lost 7 bases, and 22 bases stayed unmatched. CDR3 amino acids: CASSFPLDRDESHLVEAFF. The DNA for the CDR3 is TGTGCCAGCAGTTTCCCCTTGGACAGGGATGAGTCTCATTTGGTTGAAGCTTTCTTT.

This clone was seen once. The V gene is TRBV11-3, the J gene TRBJ1-1; 7 nucleotides line up with TRBD1. Unmatched junction bases numbered 9, after V lost 4 bases and J lost 4 bases. The CDR3 extends over 15 amino acids. Germline CDR1 is SGHNT and CDR2 is YENEEA. CDR3 region: CASSSIRGLPTEAFF. The DNA for the CDR3 is TGTGCCAGCAGCTCTATCAGGGGGTTACCCACTGAAGCTTTCTTT.

The DNA of the CDR3 is TGTGCCAGCAGCCCCGGAGGGGGGGCTTGGCAAGAGACCCAGTACTTC. As protein: CASSPGGGAWQETQYF. This chain connects TRBV14 to TRBJ2-5; tentatively, D is TRBD2 (7 bases). Germline values: CDR1 SGHDN, CDR2 FVKESK. The V end was cut by 4 bases, the J end by 2 bases, with 17 bases between. CDR3 length: 16 residues.

This sequence joins TRBV7-8 and TRBJ2-1; D remains unclear. The CDR3 contains 12 residues. V was clipped by 5 bases and J by 7 bases, with 9 bases between them. Germline V gene sequence: CDR1 SGHVS, CDR2 FQNEAQ. The CDR3 protein is CASSRVWNEQFF. CDR3 nucleotides: TGTGCCAGCAGCCGAGTATGGAATGAGCAGTTCTTC. The entire variable domain, with the rest obtained from reference TRBV7-8 and TRBJ2-1, is as follows: GAGVSQSPRYKVAKRGQDVALRCDPISGHVSLFWYQQALGQGPEFLTYFQNEAQLDKSGLPSDRFFAERPEGSVSTLKIQRTQQEDSAVYLCASSRVWNEQFFGPGTRLTVL.

This sequence joins TRBV6-5 and TRBJ2-7, with TRBD2 identical over 11 bases. CDR1 and CDR2 (germline): MNHEY, SVGAGI. CDR3 length: 15 amino acids. The V gene end was trimmed by 7 bases and the J gene end by 5 bases; junction bases not matched to a gene: 10. The CDR3 coding sequence is TGTGCCAGCAACCCTCTAGCGGGGGGCACCCACGAGCAGTACTTC. Translation: CASNPLAGGTHEQYF.

As concerns this clone: The junction does not match germline at one end; this may be a read error. The chain employs TRBV11-3 and TRBJ2-3, with 7 bases fitting TRBD2. Germline CDR1 reads SGHNT; CDR2 reads YENEEA. The CDR3 sequence is 13 residues long. The CDR3 region is CASSLDTSGESSF. In DNA form, the CDR3 reads TGTGCCAGCAGCTTAGATACGAGCGGGGAGTCATCTTTT.

The V call is TRBV11-2, the J call TRBJ1-2; D possibly corresponds to TRBD1 (6 bases). CDR3 length equals 15 residues. The germline V gene has CDR1 SGHAT and CDR2 FQNNGV. V dropped 0 bases and J dropped 6 bases, with 14 bases sitting between them. CDR3 sequence (DNA): TGTGCCAGCAGCTTAGATCCAGGGGAGACCGATGGCTACACCTTC. Translating it yields CASSLDPGETDGYTF. The full variable domain, in which reference TRBV11-2 and TRBJ1-2 provide the parts outside the CDR3, is EAGVAQSPRYKIIEKRQSVAFWCNPISGHATLYWYQQILGQGPKLLIQFQNNGVVDDSQLPKDRFSAERLKGVDSTLKIQPAKLEDSAVYLCASSLDPGETDGYTFGSGTRLTVV.